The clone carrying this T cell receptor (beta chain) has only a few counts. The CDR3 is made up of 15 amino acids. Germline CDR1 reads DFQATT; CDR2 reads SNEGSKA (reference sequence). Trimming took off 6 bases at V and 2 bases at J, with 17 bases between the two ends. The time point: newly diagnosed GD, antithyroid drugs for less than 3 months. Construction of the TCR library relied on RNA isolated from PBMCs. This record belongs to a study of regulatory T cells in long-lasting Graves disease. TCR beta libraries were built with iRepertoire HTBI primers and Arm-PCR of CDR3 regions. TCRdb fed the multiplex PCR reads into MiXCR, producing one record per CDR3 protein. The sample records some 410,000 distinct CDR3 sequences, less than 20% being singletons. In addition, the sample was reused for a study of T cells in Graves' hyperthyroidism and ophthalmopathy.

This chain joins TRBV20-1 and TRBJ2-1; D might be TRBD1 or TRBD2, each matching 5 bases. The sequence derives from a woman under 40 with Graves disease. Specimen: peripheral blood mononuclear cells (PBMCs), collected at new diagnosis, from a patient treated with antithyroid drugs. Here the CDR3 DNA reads TGCAGTGCCCAGCCGGGACCCTCCCCCTACAATGAGCAGTTCTTC. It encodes CSAQPGPSPYNEQFF.